This T cell receptor beta chain was captured by sequencing in a study of shared clonotypes between healthy human individuals (dated by TCRdb to the early 2020s). Study-wide context: The cohort comprised a couple of women and three men aged 18 to 49 years. To estimate repertoire size and how much clonotypes are shared between individuals, the study performed deep sequencing of blood TCR repertoires from roughly five healthy adults. For each donor, three plates each were used for CD4 naive and CD4 memory, two plates were used for CD8 naive, and one plate was used for CD8 memory. To increase sequencing depth and limit assay-specific biases, different laboratories used diverse techniques to prepare libraries and sequence TCR repertoires. Between about 0.9 and 9 billion PBMCs per donor were obtained by leukapheresis. The investigation overall reported the following: Compared with non-shared clonotypes, clonotypes shared by all four sorted-subset donors had higher generation probabilities. Only blood was sampled, and tissue TCR repertoires likely differ from those in blood. Even with the large sequencing depth, rarefaction of the sorted-subset datasets indicated that sequencing was incomplete. Sharing across several donors was observed for around 5% of naive CD4, around 3.5% of naive CD8, 2% to 2.5% of memory CD4, and around 0.44% of memory CD8 clonotypes. Pairwise subsampling indicated that sequencing depth was expected to affect the degree of clonotype sharing among donors. The genetic and exposure-history diversity represented was limited by the small number of donors. Naive subsets generally had larger estimated clonotype richness than memory subsets.

Healthy HIV-negative adults with no recently reported acute infections or vaccinations were included as donors. Every donor was a Caucasian adult residing in Nashville, Tennessee, USA. CD4+ T cells were enriched by magnetic negative selection; naive cells were then positively selected on CD45RA, and the negative fraction formed the memory subset. Blood was collected by leukapheresis, and PBMCs were isolated by Ficoll-Histopaque density gradient centrifugation and then cryopreserved in liquid nitrogen vapor phase. Analytical flow cytometry was used to check the purity and quantity of each magnetically sorted T cell population. Genomic DNA was isolated from every sorted fraction and measured by UV absorbance on a Nanodrop 2000c. Using the deep immunoSEQ assay, multiplex PCR amplified TCR CDR3 regions from genomic DNA. Extracted genomic DNA from each cell subset was distributed evenly across all wells of several immunoSEQ 96-well plates, and each plate was treated as a replicate. For sorted subsets, roughly 200 ng of genomic DNA, equivalent to 25,000 to 35,000 T cell genomes, went into each replicate PCR. Purified libraries were quantified with a Qubit 3.0 fluorometer, sized on a Bioanalyzer 2100, and re-quantified with the KAPA Library Quantification kit. Each immunoSEQ 96-well plate was sequenced on its own single-read 150-cycle Illumina NextSeq 550 flow cell. The paper's data handling went like this. Because only junctional sequences without quality scores were contained in the immunoSEQ output, filtering matching that applied to full-length reads could not be performed. To assign V/J genes and CDR3, sequences were annotated against IMGT germline references using PyIR, a Python wrapper for IgBLAST v1.9. Reads with weak V/J assignments (E-value above 1e-6), missing CDR3, stop codons, out-of-frame junctions, or ambiguous translated residues were removed. V3J clonotypes were defined as sequences sharing the same inferred V gene, J gene, and CDR3 amino acid sequence. Percentage overlap between repertoires was calculated by dividing the number of shared unique clonotypes by the size of the smaller repertoire. Three approaches were used to assess repertoire richness: RTK rarefaction, the Chao1 estimator, and Recon v2.1 estimates of unobserved clonotypes. OLGA was used to compute generation probabilities for all TCRbeta clonotypes that the gDNA method yielded from a few donors. This is the immuneACCESS table as TCRdb keeps it, with only in-frame sequences that have V and J called. A part of the clones is gone; compared with another copy, unresolved V genes explain less than half, and the rest is unexplained. The V and J calls and clone size were taken over from that table, and D and trimming were inferred from the DNA. The table for this sample lists about 2 million clones; 95% of them were counted only once. The ten largest clones capture 0.13% of the sample.

Trimming removed 5 bases from V and 8 bases from J; the gene matches leave 8 bases unexplained. The cysteine opens and the phenylalanine closes a CDR3 of 13 amino acids. The only DNA kept is the CDR3, 39 bases in frame from the first base. CDR1 and CDR2 (SGHVS, FQNEAQ) derive from the germline V gene. Notes on this clone: It lacks a known antigen. No much larger clone exists at a distance of one base, and base qualities are not known.

The sample taken for sequencing was naive CD4+ T cells sorted from blood. The cell subset or site label corresponds to: CD45RA+ positively selected. The V gene is TRBV7-8 and the J gene is TRBJ1-2, with TRBD1 matching 7 junction bases. The receptor's source is a man between 18 and 29 years old in good health. The DNA is TGTGCCAGCAGCCCCCAGGGGGTAGTCGGCTACACCTTC. Translated, it reads CASSPQGVVGYTF.